This T cell receptor beta chain was identified in a study of cytomegalovirus exposure and HLA in healthy donors. Study conclusions and caveats: The classifier was said to identify cytomegalovirus status with high specificity and sensitivity. CMV serostatus stood as the only immune exposure information on hand. Researchers catalogued some 160 TCR beta chains as cytomegalovirus-associated.

As to this clone: What it binds is not known.

PCR used 60 Vbeta primers and 13 Jbeta primers. TCRdb's table, derived via immunoSEQ multiplex PCR, lists solely in-frame clones and lacks some. Here the sample spans some 110,000 clones, 70% to 75% being singletons. Sequencing was done on a sample of PBMCs. This clonotype was obtained from a man between 35 and 55 years old in good health and CMV-seronegative.

The CDR3 sequence: CASTDRDSNYGYTF. The CDR3, as DNA: TGTGCCAGCACGGACAGGGACTCTAACTATGGCTACACCTTC. This chain connects TRBV6-5 to TRBJ1-2, with 8 bases identical to TRBD1. The trim removed 7 bases at V and 0 bases at J, leaving 4 bases unmatched. The CDR3 spans 14 residues. Germline V gene sequence: CDR1 MNHEY, CDR2 SVGAGI.